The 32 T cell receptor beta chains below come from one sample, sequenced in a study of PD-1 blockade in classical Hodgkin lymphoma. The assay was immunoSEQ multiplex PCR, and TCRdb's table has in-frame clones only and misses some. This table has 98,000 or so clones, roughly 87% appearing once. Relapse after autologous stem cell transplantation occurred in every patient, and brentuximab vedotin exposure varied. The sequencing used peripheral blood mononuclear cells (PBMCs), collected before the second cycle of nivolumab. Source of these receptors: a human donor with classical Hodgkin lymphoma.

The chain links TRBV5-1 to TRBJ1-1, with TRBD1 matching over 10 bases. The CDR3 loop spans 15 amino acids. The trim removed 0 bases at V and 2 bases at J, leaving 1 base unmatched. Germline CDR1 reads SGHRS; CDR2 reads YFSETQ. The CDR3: CASSLATGGNTEAFF. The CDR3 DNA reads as TGCGCCAGCAGCTTGGCGACAGGGGGCAACACTGAAGCTTTCTTT.

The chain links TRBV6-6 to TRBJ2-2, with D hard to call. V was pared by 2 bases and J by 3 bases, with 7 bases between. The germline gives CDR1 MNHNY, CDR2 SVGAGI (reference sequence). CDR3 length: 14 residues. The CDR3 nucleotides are TGTGCCAGCAGTTACGCTAAAGACACCGGGGAGCTGTTTTTT. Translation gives CASSYAKDTGELFF.

The DNA of the CDR3 is TGTGCCAGAAGCTTAGAGAGTGCAACTAATGAAAAACTGTTTTTT. Its translation: CARSLESATNEKLFF. The rearrangement uses TRBV7-5 and TRBJ1-4. TRBV7-5 represents a pseudogene. This CDR3 has 15 residues.

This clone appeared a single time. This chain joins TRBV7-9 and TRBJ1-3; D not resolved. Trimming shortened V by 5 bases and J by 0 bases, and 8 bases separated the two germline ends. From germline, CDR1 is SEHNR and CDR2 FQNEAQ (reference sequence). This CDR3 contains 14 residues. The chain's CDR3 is CASSRLGSGNTIYF. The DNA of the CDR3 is TGTGCCAGCAGCCGACTCGGCTCTGGAAACACCATATATTTT.

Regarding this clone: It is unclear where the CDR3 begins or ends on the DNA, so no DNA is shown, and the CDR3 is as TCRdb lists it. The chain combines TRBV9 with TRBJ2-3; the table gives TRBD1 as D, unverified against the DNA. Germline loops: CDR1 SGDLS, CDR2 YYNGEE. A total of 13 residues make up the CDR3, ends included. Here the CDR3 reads CASSAAVFWPQYF.

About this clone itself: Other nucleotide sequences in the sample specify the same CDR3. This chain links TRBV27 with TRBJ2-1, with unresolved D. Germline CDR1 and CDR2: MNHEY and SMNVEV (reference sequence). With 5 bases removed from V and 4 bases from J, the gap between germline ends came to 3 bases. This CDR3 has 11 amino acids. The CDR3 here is CASSLYNEQFF. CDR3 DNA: TGTGCCAGCAGTCTGTACAATGAGCAGTTCTTC.

The CDR3 protein is CASSQDSAGVDGYTF. The CDR3 DNA sequence: TGCGCCAGCAGCCAAGATAGCGCAGGGGTTGATGGCTACACCTTC. The chain uses TRBV4-3 and TRBJ1-2; D possibly corresponds to TRBD1 (6 bases). Germline CDR1 reads LGHNA; CDR2 reads YSLEER. The CDR3 covers 15 residues. V lost 0 bases, J lost 6 bases, and 14 bases lay in between.

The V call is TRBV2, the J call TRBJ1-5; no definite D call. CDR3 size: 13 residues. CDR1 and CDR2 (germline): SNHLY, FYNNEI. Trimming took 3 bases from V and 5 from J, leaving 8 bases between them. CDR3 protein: CASSEVGDQPQHF. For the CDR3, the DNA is TGTGCCAGCAGTGAGGTCGGAGATCAGCCCCAGCATTTT.

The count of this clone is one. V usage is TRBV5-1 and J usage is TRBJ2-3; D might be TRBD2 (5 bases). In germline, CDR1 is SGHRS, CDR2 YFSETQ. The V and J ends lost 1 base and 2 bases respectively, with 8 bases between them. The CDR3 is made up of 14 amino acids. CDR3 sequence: CASSLLLDTDTQYF. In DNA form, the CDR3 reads TGCGCCAGCAGCTTGTTACTAGACACAGATACGCAGTATTTT.

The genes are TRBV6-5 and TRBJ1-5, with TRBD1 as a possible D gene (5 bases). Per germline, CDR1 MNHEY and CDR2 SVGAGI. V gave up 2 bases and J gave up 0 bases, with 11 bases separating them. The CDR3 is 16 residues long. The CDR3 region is CASSYRTLYSNQPQHF. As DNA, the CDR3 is TGTGCCAGCAGTTACAGGACACTCTATAGCAATCAGCCCCAGCATTTT.

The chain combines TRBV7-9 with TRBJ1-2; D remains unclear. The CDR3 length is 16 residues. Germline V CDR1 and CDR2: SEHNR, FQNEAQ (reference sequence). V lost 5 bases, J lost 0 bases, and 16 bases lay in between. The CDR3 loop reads CASSPPATAPNYGYTF. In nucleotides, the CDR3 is TGTGCCAGCAGCCCCCCAGCTACAGCACCTAACTATGGCTACACCTTC. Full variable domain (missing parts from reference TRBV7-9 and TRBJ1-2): DTGVSQNPRHKITKRGQNVTFRCDPISEHNRLYWYRQTLGQGPEFLTYFQNEAQLEKSRLLSDRFSAERPKGSFSTLEIQRTEQGDSAMYLCASSPPATAPNYGYTFGSGTRLTVV.

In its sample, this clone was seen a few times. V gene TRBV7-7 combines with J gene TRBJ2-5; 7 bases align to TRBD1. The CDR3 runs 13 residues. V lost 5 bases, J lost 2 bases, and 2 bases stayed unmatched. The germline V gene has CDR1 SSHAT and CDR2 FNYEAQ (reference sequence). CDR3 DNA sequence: TGTGCCAGCAGCCGGGACAGACAAGAGACCCAGTACTTC. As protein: CASSRDRQETQYF.

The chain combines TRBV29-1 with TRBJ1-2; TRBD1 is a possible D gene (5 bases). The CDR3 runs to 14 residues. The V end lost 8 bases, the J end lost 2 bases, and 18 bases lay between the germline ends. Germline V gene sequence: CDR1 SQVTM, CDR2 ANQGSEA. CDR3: CSLSDSGDNYGYTF. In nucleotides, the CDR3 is TGCAGCCTTTCCGACAGCGGGGACAACTATGGCTACACCTTC.

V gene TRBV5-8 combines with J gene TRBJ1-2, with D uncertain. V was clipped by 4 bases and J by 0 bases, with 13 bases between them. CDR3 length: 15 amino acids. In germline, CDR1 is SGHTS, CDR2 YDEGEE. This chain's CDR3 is CASSRLLGSNYGYTF. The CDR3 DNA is TGTGCCAGCAGCCGGTTGCTAGGGTCTAACTATGGCTACACCTTC.

The CDR3: CASSDRDRGQGEQFF. CDR3 bases: TGTGCCAGCAGTGACCGGGACAGGGGGCAGGGGGAGCAGTTCTTC. J is TRBJ2-1 and V is TRBV25-1; TRBD1 agrees at 12 bases. This CDR3 is built from 15 residues. The junction had 7 bases not matched to a gene; V was cut back by 3 bases and J by 10 bases. CDR1 and CDR2 (germline): MGHDK, SYGVNS.

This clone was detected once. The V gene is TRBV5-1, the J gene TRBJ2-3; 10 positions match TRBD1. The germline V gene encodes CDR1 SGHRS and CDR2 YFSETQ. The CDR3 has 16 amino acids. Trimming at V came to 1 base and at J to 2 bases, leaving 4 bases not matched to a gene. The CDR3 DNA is TGCGCCAGCAGCTTGAGGGACAGGGGAACCACAGATACGCAGTATTTT. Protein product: CASSLRDRGTTDTQYF.

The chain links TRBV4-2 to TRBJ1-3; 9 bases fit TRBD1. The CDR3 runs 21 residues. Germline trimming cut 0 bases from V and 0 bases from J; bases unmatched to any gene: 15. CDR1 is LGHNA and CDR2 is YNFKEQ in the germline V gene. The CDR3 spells CASSQDLGQGLGEYSGNTIYF. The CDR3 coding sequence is TGTGCCAGCAGCCAAGATTTGGGACAGGGTTTAGGGGAATACTCTGGAAACACCATATATTTT.

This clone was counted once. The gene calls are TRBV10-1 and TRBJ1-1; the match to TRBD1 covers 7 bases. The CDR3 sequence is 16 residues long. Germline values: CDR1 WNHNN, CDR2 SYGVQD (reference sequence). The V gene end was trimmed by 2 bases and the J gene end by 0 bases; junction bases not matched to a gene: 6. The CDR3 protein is CASSETRGWMNTEAFF. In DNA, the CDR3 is TGCGCCAGCAGTGAGACCAGGGGGTGGATGAACACTGAAGCTTTCTTT.

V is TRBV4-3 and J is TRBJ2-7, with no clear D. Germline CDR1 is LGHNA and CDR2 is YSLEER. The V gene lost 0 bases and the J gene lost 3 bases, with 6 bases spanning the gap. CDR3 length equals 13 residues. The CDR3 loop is CASSQETHYEQYF. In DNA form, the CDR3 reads TGCGCCAGCAGCCAAGAGACCCACTACGAGCAGTACTTC.

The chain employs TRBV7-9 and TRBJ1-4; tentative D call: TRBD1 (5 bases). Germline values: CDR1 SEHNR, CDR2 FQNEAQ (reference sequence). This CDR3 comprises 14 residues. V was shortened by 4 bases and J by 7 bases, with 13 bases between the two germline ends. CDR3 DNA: TGTGCCAGCAGCTCGGGGCACCTCAGTGAAAAACTGTTTTTT. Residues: CASSSGHLSEKLFF.

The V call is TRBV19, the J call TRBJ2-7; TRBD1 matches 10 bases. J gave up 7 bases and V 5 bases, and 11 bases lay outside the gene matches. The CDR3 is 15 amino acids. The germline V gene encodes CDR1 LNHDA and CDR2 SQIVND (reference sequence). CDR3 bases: TGTGCCAGTAGTCCTGGGGACAGGGGTCTTGGGGAGCAGTACTTC. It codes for CASSPGDRGLGEQYF.

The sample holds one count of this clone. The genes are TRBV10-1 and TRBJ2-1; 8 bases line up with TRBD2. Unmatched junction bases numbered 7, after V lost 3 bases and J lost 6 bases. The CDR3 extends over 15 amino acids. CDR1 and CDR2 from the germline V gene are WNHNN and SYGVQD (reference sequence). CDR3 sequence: CASSERIGTSNEQFF. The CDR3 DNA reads TGCGCCAGCAGTGAAAGGATCGGGACTAGCAATGAGCAGTTCTTC.

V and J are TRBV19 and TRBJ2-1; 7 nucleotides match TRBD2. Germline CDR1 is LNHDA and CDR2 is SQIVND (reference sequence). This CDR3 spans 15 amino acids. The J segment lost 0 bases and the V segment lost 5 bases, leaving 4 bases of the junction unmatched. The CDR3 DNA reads TGTGCCAGTAGTTTCACGGGGGGCTCCTACAATGAGCAGTTCTTC. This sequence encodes CASSFTGGSYNEQFF.

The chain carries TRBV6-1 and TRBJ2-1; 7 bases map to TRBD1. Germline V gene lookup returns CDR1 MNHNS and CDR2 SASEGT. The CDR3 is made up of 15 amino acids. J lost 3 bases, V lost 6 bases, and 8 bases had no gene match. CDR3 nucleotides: TGTGCCAGCAGCGGTGACAGGGACGACTACAATGAGCAGTTCTTC. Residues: CASSGDRDDYNEQFF.

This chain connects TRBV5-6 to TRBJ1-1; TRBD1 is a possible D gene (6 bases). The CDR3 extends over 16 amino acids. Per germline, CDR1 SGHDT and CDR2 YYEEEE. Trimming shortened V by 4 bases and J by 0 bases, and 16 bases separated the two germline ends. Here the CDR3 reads CASSLDKGVMNTEAFF. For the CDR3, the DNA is TGTGCCAGCAGCCTCGACAAGGGGGTCATGAACACTGAAGCTTTCTTT.

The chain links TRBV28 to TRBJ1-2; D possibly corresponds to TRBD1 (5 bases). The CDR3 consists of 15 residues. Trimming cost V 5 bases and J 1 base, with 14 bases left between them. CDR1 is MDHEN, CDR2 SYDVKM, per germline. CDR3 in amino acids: CASSPIWDVNYGYTF. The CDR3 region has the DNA TGTGCCAGCAGTCCGATATGGGACGTTAACTATGGCTACACCTTC.

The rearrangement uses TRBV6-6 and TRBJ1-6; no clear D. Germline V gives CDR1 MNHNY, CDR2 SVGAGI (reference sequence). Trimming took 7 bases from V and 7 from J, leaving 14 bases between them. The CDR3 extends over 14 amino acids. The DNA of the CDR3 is TGTGCCAGCATCGCCGGGAACGGGAATTCACCCCTCCACTTT. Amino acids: CASIAGNGNSPLHF.

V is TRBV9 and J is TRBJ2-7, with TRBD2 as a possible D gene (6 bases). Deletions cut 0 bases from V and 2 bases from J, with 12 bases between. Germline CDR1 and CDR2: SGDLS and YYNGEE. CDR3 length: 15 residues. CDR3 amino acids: CASSVGLVAPYEQYF. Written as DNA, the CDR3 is TGTGCCAGCAGCGTAGGACTAGTCGCTCCCTACGAGCAGTACTTC.

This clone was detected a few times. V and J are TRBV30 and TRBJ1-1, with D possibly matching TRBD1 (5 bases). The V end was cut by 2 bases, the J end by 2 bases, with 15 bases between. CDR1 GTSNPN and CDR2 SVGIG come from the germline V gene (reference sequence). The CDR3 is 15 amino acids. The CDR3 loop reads CAWSRAAGGNTEAFF. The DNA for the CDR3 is TGTGCCTGGAGTCGTGCGGCTGGGGGTAACACTGAAGCTTTCTTT.

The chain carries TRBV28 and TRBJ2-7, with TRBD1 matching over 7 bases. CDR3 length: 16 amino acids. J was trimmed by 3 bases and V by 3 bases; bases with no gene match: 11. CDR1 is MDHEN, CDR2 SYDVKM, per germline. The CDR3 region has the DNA TGTGCCAGCAGTTTGATTGATCGAGGGGGCAGCTACGAGCAGTACTTC. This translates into CASSLIDRGGSYEQYF.

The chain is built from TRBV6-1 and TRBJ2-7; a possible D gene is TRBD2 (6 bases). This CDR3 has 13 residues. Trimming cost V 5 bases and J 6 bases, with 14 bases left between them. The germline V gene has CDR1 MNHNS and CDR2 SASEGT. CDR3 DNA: TGTGCCAGCAGTTGGGTTGGAGGGAGCGAGCAGTACTTC. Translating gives CASSWVGGSEQYF.

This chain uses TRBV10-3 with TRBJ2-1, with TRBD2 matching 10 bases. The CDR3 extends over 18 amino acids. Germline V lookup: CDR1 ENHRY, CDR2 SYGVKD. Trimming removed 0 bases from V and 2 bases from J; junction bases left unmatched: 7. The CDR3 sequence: CAISESSGRVFAYNEQFF. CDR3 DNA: TGTGCCATCAGTGAGTCCAGCGGGAGGGTTTTCGCCTACAATGAGCAGTTCTTC.